The 17 T cell receptor beta chains below were found in one sample sequenced in a study of T cell repertoires in ileal Crohn's disease. Sequenced by immunoSEQ multiplex PCR; TCRdb stores in-frame clones only, minus some. The table records more than 11,000 clones, 70% to 80% of them present only once. Stated time point: inflamed ileum from the surgical specimen. The sequenced sample was ileal tissue. Every receptor here comes from an adult with Crohn's disease.

Turning to this clone: Other DNA sequences from this sample encode an identical CDR3 as well. The rearrangement joins TRBV6-1 to TRBJ2-7; weak D call: TRBD1 (7 bases). CDR1 is MNHNS, CDR2 SASEGT, per germline. Trimming pared 4 bases from V and 1 base from J, leaving 11 bases between. The CDR3 is made up of 14 amino acids. In DNA form, the CDR3 reads TGTGCCAGCAGTGGGCGGGGACAGTCCTACGAGCAGTACTTC. Encoded protein: CASSGRGQSYEQYF.

With respect to this clone: Distinct nucleotide sequences in the sample also encode this CDR3. The chain combines TRBV30 with TRBJ1-2, with D hard to call. V gave up 4 bases and J gave up 0 bases, with 12 bases separating them. The germline V gene encodes CDR1 GTSNPN and CDR2 SVGIG (reference sequence). This CDR3 contains 14 residues. CDR3 in amino acids: CAWTLLGANYGYTF. Here the CDR3 DNA reads TGTGCCTGGACCCTCCTCGGGGCTAACTATGGCTACACCTTC. The complete variable domain, with remaining parts taken from reference TRBV30 and TRBJ1-2, reads SQTIHQWPATLVQPVGSPLSLECTVEGTSNPNLYWYRQAAGRGLQLLFYSVGIGQISSEVPQNLSASRPQDRQFILSSKKLLLSDSGFYLCAWTLLGANYGYTFGSGTRLTVV.

This clone has only a few counts. V is TRBV18 and J is TRBJ1-1; D may be TRBD1 (6 bases). CDR1 and CDR2 from the germline V gene are KGHSH and LQKENI. Deletions cut 5 bases from V and 4 bases from J, with 23 bases between. The CDR3 consists of 17 residues. The CDR3 DNA sequence: TGTGCCAGCTCAAAAGCCGACAGGACGGATCTAATCACTGAAGCTTTCTTT. This sequence encodes CASSKADRTDLITEAFF.

The V gene is TRBV11-2, the J gene TRBJ1-1; D unresolved. Germline CDR1 is SGHAT and CDR2 is FQNNGV. This CDR3 contains 14 residues. The V and J ends lost 4 bases and 0 bases respectively, with 9 bases between them. Here the CDR3 reads CASSYLTLNTEAFF. The DNA of the CDR3 is TGTGCCAGCAGCTATTTAACGTTGAACACTGAAGCTTTCTTT. Based on the CDR3 plus reference TRBV11-2 and TRBJ1-1, the full variable domain is EAGVAQSPRYKIIEKRQSVAFWCNPISGHATLYWYQQILGQGPKLLIQFQNNGVVDDSQLPKDRFSAERLKGVDSTLKIQPAKLEDSAVYLCASSYLTLNTEAFFGQGTRLTVV.

V gene TRBV20-1 combines with J gene TRBJ1-1, with 9 positions matching TRBD1. CDR1 is DFQATT, CDR2 SNEGSKA, per germline (reference sequence). Trimming cost V 0 bases and J 10 bases; bases outside gene matches: 0. There are 11 residues in the CDR3. Here the CDR3 reads CSARETGGAFF. As DNA, the CDR3 is TGCAGTGCTAGAGAGACAGGGGGAGCTTTCTTT.

The chain joins TRBV11-2 to TRBJ2-4; 7 nucleotides agree with TRBD1. With 5 bases clipped from V and 0 bases from J, the junction kept 13 bases outside the gene matches. CDR1 SGHAT and CDR2 FQNNGV come from the germline V gene. The CDR3 length is 18 residues. CDR3 nucleotides: TGTGCCAGCAGCGGGGCGGTCAACAGGGGCTTAGCCAAAAACATTCAGTACTTC. Encoded protein: CASSGAVNRGLAKNIQYF. Filled out from reference TRBV11-2 and TRBJ2-4, the complete variable domain reads EAGVAQSPRYKIIEKRQSVAFWCNPISGHATLYWYQQILGQGPKLLIQFQNNGVVDDSQLPKDRFSAERLKGVDSTLKIQPAKLEDSAVYLCASSGAVNRGLAKNIQYFGAGTRLSVL.

The gene calls are TRBV5-1 and TRBJ2-5; TRBD2 might be the D (6 bases). CDR1 and CDR2 (germline): SGHRS, YFSETQ. This CDR3 is built from 14 residues. V was trimmed by 5 bases and J by 2 bases, leaving 13 bases between them. The CDR3 protein is CASSYGGVQETQYF. CDR3 in DNA: TGCGCCAGCAGTTACGGCGGGGTTCAAGAGACCCAGTACTTC.

The chain employs TRBV6-6 and TRBJ2-3, with 9 bases fitting TRBD1. This CDR3 contains 13 residues. CDR1 and CDR2 (germline): MNHNY, SVGAGI (reference sequence). With V trimmed by 8 bases and J by 5 bases, 5 bases remained unmatched. Here the CDR3 reads CASGQGFKDTQYF. The CDR3 coding sequence is TGTGCCAGCGGACAGGGGTTTAAAGATACGCAGTATTTT.

V is TRBV6-1 and J is TRBJ2-7; 7 bases match TRBD1. The V gene's germline CDR1 is MNHNS and CDR2 SASEGT. This CDR3 is 13 amino acids long. V trimming: 6 bases; J trimming: 2 bases; junction bases outside the gene matches: 4. In DNA form, the CDR3 reads TGTGCCAGCAGGAGGACAGGAACCTACGAGCAGTACTTC. Protein: CASRRTGTYEQYF.

The genes are TRBV4-2 and TRBJ2-3, with D uncertain. The V gene's germline CDR1 is LGHNA and CDR2 YNFKEQ. CDR3 size: 14 residues. Trimming left V 0 bases short and J 0 bases short, with 4 bases between. The CDR3, as DNA: TGTGCCAGCAGCCAAGATTACAGCACAGATACGCAGTATTTT. Amino acid sequence: CASSQDYSTDTQYF.

V usage is TRBV19 and J usage is TRBJ1-6, with 7 bases lining up with TRBD1. Trimming took 6 bases from V and 9 from J; bases not matched to a gene: 8. CDR3 length equals 14 residues. Germline V gives CDR1 LNHDA, CDR2 SQIVND (reference sequence). The CDR3 loop reads CASSPGQRSSPLHF. CDR3 in DNA: TGTGCCAGTAGCCCGGGACAGCGTTCTTCACCCCTCCACTTT.

V gene TRBV5-4 combines with J gene TRBJ1-1; TRBD1 matches at 11 bases. Germline V CDR1 and CDR2: SGHNT, YYREEE (reference sequence). V lost 4 bases and J lost 11; bases outside the gene matches: 13. The CDR3 is made up of 15 amino acids. This CDR3 is CASSLEGGQGVRAFF. The CDR3 nucleotides read TGTGCCAGCAGCCTGGAGGGGGGACAGGGGGTTCGGGCTTTCTTT.

Only a few counts were recorded for this clone. The chain joins TRBV19 to TRBJ2-2; a possible D gene is TRBD1 (6 bases). CDR1 is LNHDA, CDR2 SQIVND, per germline (reference sequence). Trimming took off 4 bases at V and 4 bases at J, with 13 bases between the two ends. This CDR3 has 15 amino acids. CDR3 sequence (DNA): TGTGCCAGTAGTAGAATGACAGGAACCACCGGGGAGCTGTTTTTT. The encoded protein is CASSRMTGTTGELFF.

This clone was observed a few times. The CDR3 DNA follows: TGTGCCAGCAGCTTGGTTCAGGGAGATAATTCACCCCTCCACTTT. Protein sequence: CASSLVQGDNSPLHF. V is TRBV5-6 and J is TRBJ1-6; maybe TRBD1 (5 bases). This CDR3 comprises 15 residues. The germline CDR1 and CDR2 sequences are SGHDT and YYEEEE. V shed 0 bases and J shed 5 bases, with 9 bases lying between them.

The V call is TRBV15, the J call TRBJ1-3; 8 nucleotides agree with TRBD1. Unmatched junction bases numbered 3, after V lost 3 bases and J lost 2 bases. Per the germline V gene, CDR1 is LNHNV and CDR2 is YYDKDF (reference sequence). The CDR3 spans 15 residues. The CDR3 sequence is CATSRTGAPGNTIYF. The CDR3 DNA reads as TGTGCCACCAGCAGGACAGGGGCCCCTGGAAACACCATATATTTT.

This chain connects TRBV6-1 to TRBJ2-5; maybe TRBD1 (6 bases). The J call may be wrong; the DNA end is better matched by TRBJ2-7. Per the germline V gene, CDR1 is MNHNS and CDR2 is SASEGT. This CDR3 comprises 13 residues. This chain's CDR3 is CATQGENFYEQYF. CDR3 DNA sequence: TGTGCCACACAGGGAGAAAATTTCTACGAGCAGTACTTC.

This chain joins TRBV29-1 and TRBJ2-1; TRBD2 is a possible D gene (6 bases). V lost 6 bases and J 4 bases, leaving 19 bases between the germline ends. The CDR3 covers 15 residues. Germline assignment: CDR1 SQVTM and CDR2 ANQGSEA. CDR3 sequence reads: CSVGGVLGPYNEQFF. CDR3 bases: TGCAGCGTGGGGGGAGTTTTGGGGCCTTACAATGAGCAGTTCTTC.